Presented here are 24 T cell receptor beta chains from one specimen sequenced in a study of T cell responses to AZD1222 COVID-19 vaccine. Profiling relied on immunoSEQ multiplex PCR, and the TCRdb table lists in-frame clones only, not all of them. The sample has roughly 200,000 clones, roughly nine tenths seen once. Here the sequenced sample was peripheral blood, taken 28 days after the second AZD1222 dose. The receptors here all came from an adult who received the AZD1222 COVID-19 vaccine.

The chain has TRBV7-3 and TRBJ1-2; TRBD1 agrees at 8 bases. Per germline, CDR1 SGHTA and CDR2 FQGTGA. The trim removed 5 bases at V and 4 bases at J, leaving 12 bases unmatched. The CDR3 is made up of 16 amino acids. CDR3: CASSPQTGARVYGYTF. Written as DNA, the CDR3 is TGTGCCAGCAGCCCCCAGACAGGGGCCCGAGTCTATGGCTACACCTTC.

This clone was seen a handful of times. V usage is TRBV30 and J usage is TRBJ1-5, with D perhaps matching TRBD1 (6 bases). This CDR3 is built from 16 residues. Germline loops: CDR1 GTSNPN, CDR2 SVGIG (reference sequence). The ends were cut back, 0 bases at V and 0 bases at J, with 12 bases in the middle. The CDR3 loop is CAWSVLGGLSNQPQHF. In nucleotides, the CDR3 is TGTGCCTGGAGTGTACTTGGGGGGCTTAGCAATCAGCCCCAGCATTTT.

Details on this clone: The same CDR3 also results from other DNA sequences found in this sample. The V gene is TRBV5-1, the J gene TRBJ2-2; possibly TRBD1 for D (6 bases). V was pared by 3 bases and J by 0 bases, with 9 bases between. The CDR3 has 15 amino acids. Germline CDR1 SGHRS, CDR2 YFSETQ. The CDR3, as DNA: TGCGCCAGCAGCTCTGGACAGACGAACACCGGGGAGCTGTTTTTT. This sequence encodes CASSSGQTNTGELFF.

The CDR3 DNA sequence: TGTGCCAGCTCAGTCAACCGGGACAGAGGAGTCGGGGAGCTGTTTTTT. Its translation is CASSVNRDRGVGELFF. The genes are TRBV18 and TRBJ2-2; TRBD1 matches at 7 bases. The CDR3 spans 16 residues. The germline gives CDR1 KGHSH, CDR2 LQKENI. The V segment lost 5 bases and the J segment 7 bases; nucleotides outside the gene matches: 13.

Notes on this clone: Other DNA sequences of this sample code for an identical CDR3. This chain uses TRBV5-1 with TRBJ2-5; the D call may be TRBD1 or TRBD2 (6 bases each). Trimming stripped 5 bases from V and 5 bases from J, with 13 bases between. This CDR3 is 13 amino acids long. Germline loops: CDR1 SGHRS, CDR2 YFSETQ. CDR3: CASSGQGRETQYF. CDR3 nucleotide sequence: TGCGCCAGCAGTGGGCAGGGGAGGGAGACCCAGTACTTC.

The rearrangement uses TRBV9 and TRBJ2-5; D may correspond to TRBD1 or TRBD2 (5 bases each). The V gene lost 4 bases and the J gene lost 5 bases, with 12 bases spanning the gap. CDR1 is SGDLS, CDR2 YYNGEE, per germline. This CDR3 has 13 amino acids. The CDR3 DNA sequence: TGTGCCAGCAGCCGAGGGGTAGAGGAGACCCAGTACTTC. This codes for CASSRGVEETQYF.

The CDR3 spells CAISESRTGTGSPLHF. CDR3 in DNA: TGTGCCATCAGTGAGTCGAGGACAGGGACTGGTTCACCCCTCCACTTT. V and J are TRBV10-3 and TRBJ1-6; 8 bases line up with TRBD1. V lost 0 bases to trimming and J lost 9 bases; unmatched junction nucleotides: 7. The CDR3 is 16 amino acids. Germline V gene sequence: CDR1 ENHRY, CDR2 SYGVKD.

The rearrangement joins TRBV7-8 to TRBJ2-7; 8 nucleotides align to TRBD1. V trimming: 5 bases; J trimming: 3 bases; junction bases outside the gene matches: 12. CDR1 SGHVS and CDR2 FQNEAQ come from the germline V gene. CDR3 length equals 16 residues. In DNA, the CDR3 is TGTGCCAGCAGCAAATACCCCGGGACAGGCGGCTACGAGCAGTACTTC. Protein: CASSKYPGTGGYEQYF. Using reference TRBV7-8 and TRBJ2-7 for the parts outside the CDR3, the full variable domain is GAGVSQSPRYKVAKRGQDVALRCDPISGHVSLFWYQQALGQGPEFLTYFQNEAQLDKSGLPSDRFFAERPEGSVSTLKIQRTQQEDSAVYLCASSKYPGTGGYEQYFGPGTRLTVT.

This chain links TRBV15 with TRBJ2-1, with 9 nucleotides matching TRBD1. The length of the CDR3 is 14 residues. From germline, CDR1 is LNHNV and CDR2 YYDKDF (reference sequence). J gave up 14 bases and V 4 bases, and 12 bases lay outside the gene matches. The CDR3 here is CATSIRTGDKLEFF. The CDR3 DNA reads as TGTGCCACCAGCATCCGGACAGGGGACAAGTTGGAGTTCTTC.

The chain joins TRBV5-4 to TRBJ1-2, with TRBD1 identical over 7 bases. With 3 bases clipped from V and 1 base from J, the junction kept 9 bases outside the gene matches. Germline assignment: CDR1 SGHNT and CDR2 YYREEE (reference sequence). This CDR3 region has 16 residues. CDR3 loop: CASSSRGTALNYGYTF. DNA for the CDR3: TGTGCCAGCAGCTCCCGCGGGACAGCACTTAACTATGGCTACACCTTC.

CDR3: CASSRTTLAAGELFF. The CDR3 coding sequence is TGTGCCAGCAGTAGGACTACTCTAGCGGCCGGGGAGCTGTTTTTT. The chain carries TRBV27 and TRBJ2-2; 7 bases align to TRBD2. The CDR3 has 15 amino acids. CDR1 and CDR2 from the germline V gene are MNHEY and SMNVEV (reference sequence). J was trimmed by 6 bases and V by 5 bases; bases with no gene match: 9.

The V call is TRBV14, the J call TRBJ1-1, with TRBD1 matching 7 bases. V was clipped by 4 bases and J by 1 base; unmatched bases: 6. The CDR3 contains 15 residues. Germline V gives CDR1 SGHDN, CDR2 FVKESK. In nucleotides, the CDR3 is TGTGCCAGCAGCCGATTCAGGGGGGAGAACACTGAAGCTTTCTTT. It translates to CASSRFRGENTEAFF.

This clone was recorded only once. The rearrangement links TRBV7-9 to TRBJ2-2, with D perhaps TRBD1 (7 bases). The CDR3 sequence is 19 residues long. Germline loops: CDR1 SEHNR, CDR2 FQNEAQ (reference sequence). Trimming shortened V by 1 base and J by 6 bases, and 24 bases separated the two germline ends. The DNA for the CDR3 is TGTGCCAGCAGCTTAGTTGATGGGTCAGGGGGGATAACTGCCGGGGAGCTGTTTTTT. Its translation: CASSLVDGSGGITAGELFF. Looking up the rest from reference TRBV7-9 and TRBJ2-2 gives the full variable domain: DTGVSQNPRHKITKRGQNVTFRCDPISEHNRLYWYRQTLGQGPEFLTYFQNEAQLEKSRLLSDRFSAERPKGSFSTLEIQRTEQGDSAMYLCASSLVDGSGGITAGELFFGEGSRLTVL.

This chain links TRBV5-4 with TRBJ2-3; 9 nucleotides match TRBD2. Germline loops: CDR1 SGHNT, CDR2 YYREEE (reference sequence). V dropped 0 bases and J dropped 6; count of bases not matched to a gene: 5. The CDR3 totals 15 residues. DNA of the CDR3: TGTGCCAGCAGCTTGGAGGGCGGGGGGGCCGATACGCAGTATTTT. It yields the protein CASSLEGGGADTQYF. Combining the CDR3 with reference TRBV5-4 and TRBJ2-3 gives the whole variable domain ETGVTQSPTHLIKTRGQQVTLRCSSQSGHNTVSWYQQALGQGPQFIFQYYREEENGRGNFPPRFSGLQFPNYSSELNVNALELDDSALYLCASSLEGGGADTQYFGPGTRLTVL.

V is TRBV5-1 and J is TRBJ2-2; D gene uncertain. Deletions cut 6 bases from V and 5 bases from J, with 14 bases between. Germline loops: CDR1 SGHRS, CDR2 YFSETQ. The CDR3 length is 14 residues. CDR3 nucleotide sequence: TGCGCCAGCATGAACGAGATGATAACCGGGGAGCTGTTTTTT. As protein: CASMNEMITGELFF.

The rearrangement uses TRBV5-5 and TRBJ1-1, with 7 bases that match TRBD1. Trimming removed 3 bases from V and 0 bases from J; junction bases left unmatched: 11. This CDR3 region has 17 residues. CDR1 and CDR2 from the germline V gene are SGHKS and YYEKEE (reference sequence). DNA for the CDR3: TGTGCCAGCAGCTCCTTAAACAGGGGAGGGGTGAACACTGAAGCTTTCTTT. This encodes CASSSLNRGGVNTEAFF.

The gene calls are TRBV7-2 and TRBJ1-6; 7 bases fit TRBD1. V was pared by 4 bases and J by 6 bases, with 6 bases of the junction left unmatched. CDR1 SGHTA and CDR2 FQGNSA come from the germline V gene. The length of the CDR3 is 15 residues. The CDR3 nucleotides read TGTGCCAGCAGCTCCGACAGGGCTACTAATTCACCCCTCCACTTT. Protein product: CASSSDRATNSPLHF.

V gene TRBV7-2 combines with J gene TRBJ2-2; TRBD1 aligns across 9 bases. CDR1 and CDR2 (germline): SGHTA, FQGNSA. The CDR3 covers 14 residues. V gave up 5 bases and J gave up 5 bases; unmatched junction bases: 3. The CDR3 bases are TGTGCCAGCAGCCCGACAGGGGGAACCGGGGAGCTGTTTTTT. Translated, it gives CASSPTGGTGELFF.

The chain is built from TRBV7-9 and TRBJ2-7, with 10 bases matching TRBD2. V was clipped by 5 bases and J by 2 bases; unmatched bases: 3. This CDR3 has 14 residues. From germline, CDR1 is SEHNR and CDR2 FQNEAQ (reference sequence). CDR3 loop: CASSPSGSPYEQYF. DNA of the CDR3: TGTGCCAGCAGCCCTAGCGGGAGCCCCTACGAGCAGTACTTC.

About this clone: The sample holds other DNA sequences that translate to the same CDR3. The V call is TRBV7-9, the J call TRBJ1-2; D unresolved. V was clipped by 3 bases and J by 2 bases, with 10 bases between them. The germline CDR1 and CDR2 sequences are SEHNR and FQNEAQ (reference sequence). The CDR3 contains 14 residues. The CDR3 DNA follows: TGTGCCAGCAGCTTGACCGGGAAAAACTATGGCTACACCTTC. This sequence encodes CASSLTGKNYGYTF.

The V call is TRBV5-8, the J call TRBJ1-5; D uncertain. Trimming took off 2 bases at V and 5 bases at J, with 8 bases between the two ends. The CDR3 length is 13 residues. Germline CDR1 and CDR2: SGHTS and YDEGEE. DNA of the CDR3: TGTGCCAGCAGCTTACAGTCATATCAGCCCCAGCATTTT. This codes for CASSLQSYQPQHF.

The chain couples TRBV5-1 to TRBJ2-7; D may be TRBD1 (6 bases). Trimming took 0 bases from V and 6 from J, leaving 13 bases between them. There are 14 residues in the CDR3. The germline V gene encodes CDR1 SGHRS and CDR2 YFSETQ. CDR3 region: CASSLGNRVGEQYF. As DNA, the CDR3 is TGCGCCAGCAGCTTGGGCAACAGGGTGGGCGAGCAGTACTTC.

The chain uses TRBV20-1 and TRBJ1-2; no definite D call. This CDR3 has 11 amino acids. Trimming cost V 1 base and J 3 bases, with 3 bases left between them. CDR1 and CDR2 from the germline V gene are DFQATT and SNEGSKA (reference sequence). CDR3 sequence: CSARGDYGYTF. As DNA, the CDR3 is TGCAGTGCTAGAGGAGACTATGGCTACACCTTC.

The chain joins TRBV7-9 to TRBJ2-5; D remains ambiguous. The CDR3 covers 11 residues. The V and J ends lost 2 bases and 4 bases respectively, with 2 bases between them. Per germline, CDR1 SEHNR and CDR2 FQNEAQ (reference sequence). The CDR3 DNA is TGTGCCAGCAGCTTATTAGAGACCCAGTACTTC. Protein sequence: CASSLLETQYF.